Below, 22 T cell receptor beta chains from the same sample are listed, as sequenced in a study of regulatory T cells in long-lasting Graves disease. iRepertoire HTBI primers and Arm-PCR of CDR3 regions built TCR beta libraries. A single record per CDR3 protein comes from TCRdb applying MiXCR to the multiplex PCR reads. The sample yields 350,000 to 500,000 distinct CDR3 sequences, over 20% seen once. Time point meaning: persistent/refractory GD, antithyroid drugs over 5 years with positive TRAb. From RNA extracted from PBMCs, the TCR library was made. Sequenced here: peripheral blood mononuclear cells (PBMCs), sampled when the disease was refractory, from a patient treated with antithyroid drugs. The receptors come from a female donor with Graves disease.

This clonotype was counted many times. The genes are TRBV7-2 and TRBJ2-5; 8 nucleotides match TRBD2. Per the germline V gene, CDR1 is SGHTA and CDR2 is FQGNSA. The CDR3 consists of 20 residues. V trimming: 5 bases; J trimming: 2 bases; junction bases outside the gene matches: 22. The chain's CDR3 is CASSPPREGGIDQLQETQYF. The CDR3 DNA reads as TGTGCCAGCAGCCCTCCCCGGGAGGGCGGGATCGATCAGCTGCAAGAGACCCAGTACTTC.

This clonotype was counted only a few times. The chain couples TRBV5-1 to TRBJ2-2, with TRBD1 identical over 8 bases. Germline V gene sequence: CDR1 SGHRS, CDR2 YFSETQ. There are 16 residues in the CDR3. The J segment lost 4 bases and the V segment lost 4 bases, leaving 9 bases of the junction unmatched. The DNA of the CDR3 is TGCGCCAGCAGCATCAGGACGACAGGGGTCACCGGGGAGCTGTTTTTT. This codes for CASSIRTTGVTGELFF.

In its sample, this clonotype was seen many times. The V and J genes are TRBV18 and TRBJ1-2, with 7 bases fitting TRBD1. Per the germline V gene, CDR1 is KGHSH and CDR2 is LQKENI. V gave up 3 bases and J gave up 7 bases; unmatched junction bases: 11. The CDR3 is 15 residues long. CDR3 DNA sequence: TGTGCCAGCTCACCTAAGGGGGCAGCTTTCGGTGGCTACACCTTC. Its protein is CASSPKGAAFGGYTF. The whole variable domain, remainder taken from reference TRBV18 and TRBJ1-2, is NAGVMQNPRHLVRRRGQEARLRCSPMKGHSHVYWYRQLPEEGLKFMVYLQKENIIDESGMPKERFSAEFPKEGPSILRIQQVVRGDSAAYFCASSPKGAAFGGYTFGSGTRLTVV.

This clonotype was detected a few times. The CDR3 DNA reads TGTGCCAGCGGCCCAAGCGGGAGGGGAGAGACCCAGTACTTC. Its translation: CASGPSGRGETQYF. The V call is TRBV11-2, the J call TRBJ2-5; 10 bases map to TRBD2. Germline V gene lookup returns CDR1 SGHAT and CDR2 FQNNGV. This CDR3 contains 14 residues. The V gene end was trimmed by 8 bases and the J gene end by 4 bases; junction bases not matched to a gene: 7.

The genes are TRBV28 and TRBJ1-5; possible D gene TRBD1, 5 bases. V was pared by 4 bases and J by 7 bases, with 14 bases between. Germline CDR1 reads MDHEN; CDR2 reads SYDVKM. The CDR3 totals 14 residues. The CDR3 nucleotides are TGTGCCAGCAGTTCGGCAGGGCGACGACAGCCCCAGCATTTT. Encoded protein: CASSSAGRRQPQHF.

On this clonotype itself: This may stem from a read error, because a much larger clone lies one nucleotide away. This chain links TRBV6-1 with TRBJ1-2, with 8 nucleotides matching TRBD1. CDR1 is MNHNS and CDR2 is SASEGT in the germline V gene. This CDR3 has 17 amino acids. Trimming removed 8 bases from V and 5 bases from J; junction bases left unmatched: 19. Here the CDR3 reads CASGTDRAYRLVYGYTF. The CDR3 DNA reads TGTGCCAGCGGTACGGACAGGGCCTATCGGTTGGTTTATGGCTACACCTTC.

This clonotype was observed many times. CDR3 sequence: CASSEYPGVGYGYTF. CDR3 nucleotides: TGTGCCAGCAGTGAATACCCAGGCGTAGGCTATGGCTACACCTTC. This chain connects TRBV6-1 to TRBJ1-2, with no clear D. The V and J ends lost 2 bases and 4 bases respectively, with 14 bases between them. This CDR3 contains 15 residues. Per the germline V gene, CDR1 is MNHNS and CDR2 is SASEGT.

This clonotype was recorded a few times. This chain joins TRBV11-3 and TRBJ2-3, with TRBD2 as a possible D gene (5 bases). The CDR3 is 12 residues long. V was clipped by 5 bases and J by 7 bases, with 10 bases between them. CDR1 is SGHNT, CDR2 YENEEA, per germline. The CDR3, as DNA: TGTGCCAGCAGCAAGACTACCCATACGCAGTATTTT. Translation gives CASSKTTHTQYF. Combining the CDR3 with reference TRBV11-3 and TRBJ2-3 gives the whole variable domain EAGVVQSPRYKIIEKKQPVAFWCNPISGHNTLYWYLQNLGQGPELLIRYENEEAVDDSQLPKDRFSAERLKGVDSTLKIQPAELGDSAVYLCASSKTTHTQYFGPGTRLTVL.

The sample holds many counts of this clonotype. V is TRBV11-2 and J is TRBJ2-7; 7 bases map to TRBD2. V shed 6 bases, J shed 4 bases, and the junction held 6 bases outside the gene matches. The CDR3 covers 13 residues. CDR1 is SGHAT, CDR2 FQNNGV, per germline. The CDR3 reads CASSLTGRYEQYF. DNA of the CDR3: TGTGCCAGCAGTTTAACCGGGAGGTACGAGCAGTACTTC.

This clonotype was observed at least ten times. The rearrangement uses TRBV5-1 and TRBJ1-2; D is unresolved. The CDR3 is 13 amino acids. Trimming left V 7 bases short and J 2 bases short, with 12 bases between. Germline-derived CDR1 and CDR2 are SGHRS and YFSETQ. Here the CDR3 reads CASPQPGNYGYTF. The CDR3 nucleotides are TGCGCCAGCCCGCAACCTGGGAACTATGGCTACACCTTC.

Many counts were recorded for this clonotype. The rearrangement uses TRBV6-5 and TRBJ1-1; no clear D. The CDR3 loop spans 16 amino acids. V lost 2 bases and J lost 1, with 14 bases in between. Per germline, CDR1 MNHEY and CDR2 SVGAGI. CDR3 DNA sequence: TGTGCCAGCAGTTACCAAGGACGTTATCAGAACACTGAAGCTTTCTTT. It specifies CASSYQGRYQNTEAFF.

This clonotype was observed many times. The chain employs TRBV10-1 and TRBJ2-7; no definite D call. The CDR3 loop spans 13 amino acids. The germline V gene has CDR1 WNHNN and CDR2 SYGVQD (reference sequence). Trimming cost V 2 bases and J 4 bases, with 9 bases left between them. CDR3 sequence (DNA): TGCGCCAGCAGTGAGGGGATATTGTACGAGCAGTACTTC. Residues: CASSEGILYEQYF.

This clonotype was recorded many times. This chain links TRBV19 with TRBJ2-7; 10 bases match TRBD2. The CDR3 spans 11 residues. CDR1 and CDR2 from the germline V gene are LNHDA and SQIVND (reference sequence). V gave up 9 bases and J gave up 6 bases; unmatched junction bases: 2. CDR3 residues: CASRLAGEQYF. The CDR3 bases are TGTGCCAGCCGACTAGCGGGCGAGCAGTACTTC.

This clonotype was picked up many times. J is TRBJ2-5 and V is TRBV20-1; the D gene is possibly TRBD1 (6 bases). The CDR3 is made up of 14 amino acids. The V gene's germline CDR1 is DFQATT and CDR2 SNEGSKA (reference sequence). The ends were cut back, 4 bases at V and 5 bases at J, with 17 bases in the middle. The CDR3 DNA reads as TGCAGTGCTACCAGGACAGCGACGAGGGAGACCCAGTACTTC. This sequence encodes CSATRTATRETQYF.

This chain links TRBV28 with TRBJ1-4; 9 bases fit TRBD1. V shed 6 bases and J 7 bases; nucleotides not matched to a gene: 6. Germline values: CDR1 MDHEN, CDR2 SYDVKM. CDR3 size: 14 residues. CDR3 sequence reads: CASRPGTGIEKLFF. Here the CDR3 DNA reads TGTGCCAGCAGGCCCGGGACAGGGATTGAAAAACTGTTTTTT.

The genes are TRBV12-3 or TRBV12-4 and TRBJ1-1, with D possibly being TRBD1 (6 bases). Trimming cost V 6 bases and J 3 bases, with 11 bases left between them. The length of the CDR3 is 13 residues. CDR3 DNA: TGTGCCAGCAGCCTCCGACAGGACACTGAAGCTTTCTTT. As protein: CASSLRQDTEAFF.

V usage is TRBV30 and J usage is TRBJ2-7, with 14 bases aligning to TRBD2. V shed 7 bases and J 0 bases; nucleotides not matched to a gene: 14. The CDR3 contains 18 residues. CDR1 GTSNPN and CDR2 SVGIG come from the germline V gene (reference sequence). Here the CDR3 DNA reads TGTGCCTTAAGAGGCGGAGGACTAGCGGGAGGAAGCTCCTACGAGCAGTACTTC. Amino acid sequence: CALRGGGLAGGSSYEQYF. Using reference TRBV30 and TRBJ2-7 for the parts outside the CDR3, the full variable domain is SQTIHQWPATLVQPVGSPLSLECTVEGTSNPNLYWYRQAAGRGLQLLFYSVGIGQISSEVPQNLSASRPQDRQFILSSKKLLLSDSGFYLCALRGGGLAGGSSYEQYFGPGTRLTVT.

This clonotype has a handful of counts. The chain has TRBV28 and TRBJ2-3; D gene unclear. With 10 bases removed from V and 2 bases from J, the gap between germline ends came to 13 bases. This CDR3 spans 13 amino acids. Germline V gives CDR1 MDHEN, CDR2 SYDVKM. In DNA, the CDR3 is TGTGCCACCAACCGCGCCAACACAGATACGCAGTATTTT. Amino acids: CATNRANTDTQYF.

This clonotype was seen repeatedly, ten times or more. V gene TRBV5-1 combines with J gene TRBJ2-7; possibly TRBD2 for D (6 bases). V dropped 4 bases and J dropped 5 bases, with 16 bases sitting between them. The germline V gene encodes CDR1 SGHRS and CDR2 YFSETQ. This CDR3 has 14 residues. The CDR3 is CASSRTGTEDEQYF. The CDR3 DNA reads as TGCGCCAGCAGCAGGACGGGGACTGAGGACGAGCAGTACTTC. Drawing the rest from reference TRBV5-1 and TRBJ2-7, the complete variable domain is KAGVTQTPRYLIKTRGQQVTLSCSPISGHRSVSWYQQTPGQGLQFLFEYFSETQRNKGNFPGRFSGRQFSNSRSEMNVSTLELGDSALYLCASSRTGTEDEQYFGPGTRLTVT.

Comments on this clonotype: A much larger clone is a single base away; this may be a read error. CDR3 loop: CASGPPTGTKSYEQYF. DNA of the CDR3: TGTGCCAGCGGCCCTCCGACAGGGACGAAGTCTTACGAGCAGTACTTC. The chain carries TRBV7-8 and TRBJ2-7; the match to TRBD1 covers 7 bases. Germline trimming cut 8 bases from V and 4 bases from J; bases unmatched to any gene: 17. CDR3 length: 16 amino acids. In germline, CDR1 is SGHVS, CDR2 FQNEAQ.

The chain uses TRBV7-2 and TRBJ2-1, with 7 bases fitting TRBD1. The trim removed 5 bases at V and 9 bases at J, leaving 4 bases unmatched. The CDR3 consists of 12 residues. The germline CDR1 and CDR2 sequences are SGHTA and FQGNSA. For the CDR3, the DNA is TGTGCCAGCAGCCAAACAGGGGTTGAGCAGTTCTTC. The encoded protein is CASSQTGVEQFF.

This clonotype was detected a few times. This rearrangement joins TRBV14 to TRBJ1-1, with TRBD1 as a possible D gene (5 bases). Trimming took 3 bases from V and 5 from J, leaving 13 bases between them. CDR1 is SGHDN and CDR2 is FVKESK in the germline V gene. This CDR3 spans 14 amino acids. CDR3 coding DNA: TGTGCCAGCAGCCATATCGATGGGGGTACTGAAGCTTTCTTT. This encodes CASSHIDGGTEAFF.